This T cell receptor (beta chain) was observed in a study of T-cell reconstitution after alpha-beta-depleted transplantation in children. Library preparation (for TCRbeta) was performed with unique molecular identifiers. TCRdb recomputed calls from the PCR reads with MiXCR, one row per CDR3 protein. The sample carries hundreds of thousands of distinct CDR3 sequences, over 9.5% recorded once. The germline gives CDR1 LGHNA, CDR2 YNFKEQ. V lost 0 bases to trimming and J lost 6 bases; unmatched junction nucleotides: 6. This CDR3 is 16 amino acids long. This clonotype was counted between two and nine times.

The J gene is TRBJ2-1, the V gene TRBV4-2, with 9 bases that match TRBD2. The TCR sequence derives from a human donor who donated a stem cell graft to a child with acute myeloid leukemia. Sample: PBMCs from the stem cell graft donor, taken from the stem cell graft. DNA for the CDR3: TGTGCCAGCAGCCAAGATGGGGCGGGAGGGCCCAATGAGCAGTTCTTC. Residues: CASSQDGAGGPNEQFF.